A few counts support the clone carrying this T cell receptor (beta chain). These data belong to a study of T-cell reconstitution after alpha-beta-depleted transplantation in children. As it was prepared, the TCRbeta library received unique molecular identifiers. TCRdb processed the PCR reads anew with MiXCR; each CDR3 protein has one entry. The sample shows fewer than 550,000 distinct CDR3 sequences, 11% of them seen only once. This CDR3 has 16 residues. Germline lookup yields CDR1 SGHTS and CDR2 YDEGEE. Trimming pared 7 bases from V and 1 base from J, leaving 20 bases between. V usage is TRBV5-8 and J usage is TRBJ1-2, with D possibly being TRBD1 (5 bases). The receptor was isolated from a female patient aged 2-9 years who had a stem cell transplant for aplastic anemia, so the T cells may come from the graft donor. Here the sequenced sample was PBMCs, mostly from graft donor cells, taken 180 days after TCRalphabeta/CD19-depleted stem cell transplant. The CDR3 bases are TGTGCCAGCCCTTCTCAGGGCCTGAGGAGTAACTATGGCTACACCTTC. Translated, it gives CASPSQGLRSNYGYTF.